This section outlines one T cell receptor beta chain sequence together with its context. Its antigen is as yet unknown. PCR involved 60 Vbeta and 13 Jbeta primers. Repertoires were generated with immunoSEQ multiplex PCR, while TCRdb's copy carries only in-frame clones and drops some. The sample consists of 150,000 to 200,000 clones, over 70% of them appearing once. The sample belongs to a study of cytomegalovirus exposure and HLA in healthy donors. Study-wide points: Highly shared variants forming one cluster were likely a sequencing artifact.

The sequence came from a man aged 40-50 years in good health and CMV-seronegative. Sequencing used PBMCs.

CDR3 DNA sequence: TGTGCCAGCAGTGAAGGACTTGCCTCCTACAATGAGCAGTTCTTC. Encoded protein: CASSEGLASYNEQFF. The V call is TRBV2, the J call TRBJ2-1, with unresolved D. V lost 1 base, J lost 0 bases, and 7 bases lay in between. This CDR3 is 15 amino acids long. Germline V CDR1 and CDR2: SNHLY, FYNNEI.